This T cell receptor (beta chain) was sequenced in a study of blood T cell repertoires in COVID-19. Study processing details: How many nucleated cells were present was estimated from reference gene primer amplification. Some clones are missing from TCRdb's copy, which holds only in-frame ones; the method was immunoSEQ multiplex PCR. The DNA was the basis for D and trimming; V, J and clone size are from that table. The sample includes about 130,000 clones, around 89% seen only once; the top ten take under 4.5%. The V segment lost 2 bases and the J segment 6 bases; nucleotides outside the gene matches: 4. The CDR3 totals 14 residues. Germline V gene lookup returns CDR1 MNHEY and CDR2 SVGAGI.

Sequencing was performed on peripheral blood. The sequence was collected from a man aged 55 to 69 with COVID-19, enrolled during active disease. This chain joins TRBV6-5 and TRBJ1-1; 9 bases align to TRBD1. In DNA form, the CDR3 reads TGTGCCAGCAGTTACGACAGGGGGTGGGCTGAAGCTTTCTTT. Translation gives CASSYDRGWAEAFF.